In its sample, the clone carrying this T cell receptor (beta chain) was seen many times. Its antigen is not identified. The sample is drawn from a study of T cell repertoires in cytomegalovirus infection. Study summary: CMV infection and matching HLA type were both indicated by public TCR beta signatures. The study, taken as a whole, reports: The ex vivo response was dominated by HLA-C-restricted CMV-specific TCR beta clonotypes. Identification of carriers of CMV plus the relevant HLA was performed using cumulative public TCR beta family frequency.

Each CDR3 protein is one row after TCRdb ran MiXCR on the reads. The sample has approximately 400,000 distinct CDR3 sequences, roughly a third seen once. Trimming removed 5 bases from V and 3 bases from J, with 14 bases in between. This CDR3 region has 14 residues. This chain joins TRBV12-3 or TRBV12-4 and TRBJ2-7; tentatively, D is TRBD1 or TRBD2 (6 bases each). Sequenced sample: PBMCs. The clonotype comes from a human donor in good health (CMV status not recorded). Some clones in this sample may be carry-over from other donors' samples. CDR3 sequence reads: CASSRRGGIYEQYF. The DNA of the CDR3 is TGTGCCAGCAGTCGCCGAGGGGGGATCTACGAGCAGTACTTC.